Presented here are 15 T cell receptor beta chains from one specimen sequenced in a study of a mutant IDH1 vaccine in newly diagnosed glioma (dated by TCRdb to the early 2020s). Library generation was performed with the immunoSEQ multiplex PCR assay. This is the immuneACCESS table as TCRdb keeps it, with only in-frame sequences that have V and J called. A part of the clones is gone; compared with another copy, unresolved V genes explain less than half, and the rest is unexplained. The sample contains 45,000 or so clones, 81% of them found a single time. 4.7% of the sample is held by the ten biggest clonotypes. The time point label of this sample denotes: week 35, safety follow-up. Every vaccine dose consisted of 300 ug of a 20-mer mutant IDH1 peptide in Montanide, administered subcutaneously together with topical imiquimod. Antigens of these TCRs are unknown. Sequenced material: PBMCs, taken from a glioma patient whose treatment included an IDH1 peptide vaccine. The receptors stem from a woman aged 40 to 50 with glioma. Some clones in this sample may be carry-over from other donors' samples.

About this clone: An end of the junction does not agree with germline; a read error may underlie this. This chain connects TRBV29-1 to TRBJ2-3; the D gene could be TRBD1 or TRBD2 (5 bases each). The CDR3 runs to 14 residues. Germline lookup yields CDR1 SQVTM and CDR2 ANQGSEA. CDR3 in DNA: TGCAGCGCTGAAGTCAGGGAGTTTACAGATACGCAGTATTTT. It encodes CSAEVREFTDTQYF.

This chain joins TRBV5-1 and TRBJ2-1, with D tentatively TRBD2 (5 bases). The V gene lost 0 bases and the J gene lost 12 bases, with 16 bases spanning the gap. Germline lookup yields CDR1 SGHRS and CDR2 YFSETQ. The CDR3 loop spans 14 amino acids. DNA for the CDR3: TGCGCCAGCAGCTTGGGACTACCCGGTGAGGGGCAGTTCTTC. Its protein product is CASSLGLPGEGQFF.

The chain recombines TRBV7-8 with TRBJ2-3; 7 nucleotides match TRBD1. Per the germline V gene, CDR1 is SGHVS and CDR2 is FQNEAQ. V gave up 5 bases and J gave up 6 bases; unmatched junction bases: 11. The CDR3 is 15 amino acids. The CDR3 spells CASSPGTATADTQYF. The CDR3 region has the DNA TGTGCCAGCAGCCCCGGGACAGCGACAGCGGATACGCAGTATTTT.

In nucleotides, the CDR3 is TGCAGCGTTTTATCCGGAGCCAAAAACATTCAGTACTTC. Its protein product is CSVLSGAKNIQYF. The chain links TRBV29-1 to TRBJ2-4; unclear D gene. CDR3 size: 13 residues. Deletions cut 5 bases from V and 0 bases from J, with 8 bases between. In germline, CDR1 is SQVTM, CDR2 ANQGSEA. Looking up the rest from reference TRBV29-1 and TRBJ2-4 gives the full variable domain: SAVISQKPSRDICQRGTSLTIQCQVDSQVTMMFWYRQQPGQSLTLIATANQGSEATYESGFVIDKFPISRPNLTFSTLTVSNMSPEDSSIYLCSVLSGAKNIQYFGAGTRLSVL.

There are a few counts of this clone. The rearrangement uses TRBV9 and TRBJ1-3; D is unresolved. CDR3 length equals 15 residues. Deletions cut 4 bases from V and 4 bases from J, with 15 bases between. The germline V gene encodes CDR1 SGDLS and CDR2 YYNGEE. The CDR3, as DNA: TGTGCCAGCAGCCCCGGGAGCAGCTCGGGAAACACCATATATTTT. It encodes CASSPGSSSGNTIYF.

The CDR3 bases are TGTGCCAGCAGTGGGGGGGCAGGGGCCAGTTCCTACGAGCAGTACTTC. This codes for CASSGGAGASSYEQYF. The rearrangement uses TRBV6-1 and TRBJ2-7; the D gene could be TRBD1 or TRBD2 (6 bases each). Germline CDR1 reads MNHNS; CDR2 reads SASEGT. The CDR3 extends over 16 amino acids. V dropped 4 bases and J dropped 1 base, with 17 bases sitting between them.

This clone was counted once. This sequence joins TRBV7-6 and TRBJ2-7, with 7 bases that match TRBD1. The germline V gene encodes CDR1 SGHVS and CDR2 FNYEAQ. Trimming took 0 bases from V and 4 from J; bases not matched to a gene: 6. The CDR3 loop spans 15 amino acids. The CDR3 reads CASSLAATGPYEQYF. The DNA of the CDR3 is TGTGCCAGCAGCTTAGCGGCGACAGGGCCATACGAGCAGTACTTC.

The chain links TRBV5-1 to TRBJ2-2; unclear D gene. CDR1 and CDR2 from the germline V gene are SGHRS and YFSETQ. CDR3 length: 15 residues. The V and J ends lost 0 bases and 4 bases respectively, with 10 bases between them. CDR3 nucleotides: TGCGCCAGCAGCTTGGGTCCCCCTCCCACCGGGGAGCTGTTTTTT. Translated: CASSLGPPPTGELFF.

This clone has a handful of counts. This chain uses TRBV28 with TRBJ1-4, with D perhaps matching TRBD1 (5 bases). The CDR3 sequence is 14 residues long. Germline values: CDR1 MDHEN, CDR2 SYDVKM. The germline V and J ends were trimmed by 5 bases and 10 bases, with 17 bases remaining between them. CDR3 region: CASSPPGSGVKLFF. The CDR3 nucleotides read TGTGCCAGCAGTCCCCCAGGGAGTGGGGTAAAACTGTTTTTT.

This clone was seen only once. The V and J genes are TRBV6-5 and TRBJ1-1, with D unresolved. The CDR3 consists of 14 residues. Trimming removed 2 bases from V and 1 base from J, with 8 bases in between. Per germline, CDR1 MNHEY and CDR2 SVGAGI. Written as DNA, the CDR3 is TGTGCCAGCAGTTACCAGGACGGGAACACTGAAGCTTTCTTT. It translates to CASSYQDGNTEAFF.

J is TRBJ2-1 and V is TRBV18; D remains unclear. CDR1 and CDR2 (germline): KGHSH, LQKENI. V was pared by 6 bases and J by 1 base, with 7 bases between. The CDR3 sequence is 13 residues long. The CDR3 coding sequence is TGTGCCAGCTCTTCCGAGTCCTACAATGAGCAGTTCTTC. It translates to CASSSESYNEQFF.

This chain connects TRBV4-1 to TRBJ2-2, with D possibly TRBD1 on 6 matching bases. Looked up from germline, CDR1 is MGHRA and CDR2 is YSYEKL. The CDR3 spans 18 residues. V gave up 11 bases and J gave up 1 base, with 26 bases separating them. CDR3 sequence reads: CACNRDTLSVLNTGELFF. The CDR3, as DNA: TGCGCCTGCAACCGGGACACCCTGTCCGTATTGAACACCGGGGAGCTGTTTTTT.

In its sample, this clone is medium-sized (0.01 to 0.1%). This rearrangement joins TRBV19 to TRBJ1-1; maybe TRBD1 (6 bases). The CDR3 loop spans 15 amino acids. Germline CDR1 LNHDA, CDR2 SQIVND (reference sequence). V was shortened by 7 bases and J by 2 bases, with 17 bases between the two germline ends. This chain's CDR3 is CASKNGGGTNTEAFF. The CDR3 DNA reads as TGTGCCAGTAAAAATGGAGGGGGAACAAACACTGAAGCTTTCTTT.

The table lists this clone with a count of one. The chain uses TRBV6-5 and TRBJ2-7; perhaps TRBD1 as D (5 bases). The V end lost 5 bases, the J end lost 5 bases, and 19 bases lay between the germline ends. Germline CDR1 and CDR2: MNHEY and SVGAGI. The CDR3 totals 15 residues. This chain's CDR3 is CASSPQLSGFNEQYF. The CDR3 DNA sequence: TGTGCCAGCAGTCCCCAACTTTCAGGGTTCAACGAGCAGTACTTC.

This clone showed up just once. The chain links TRBV6-1 to TRBJ1-2; D perhaps matches TRBD1 (5 bases). Germline V CDR1 and CDR2: MNHNS, SASEGT. The CDR3 totals 14 residues. V was clipped by 7 bases and J by 2 bases, with 14 bases between them. The CDR3: CASKVSGQNYGYTF. The CDR3 DNA reads TGTGCCAGCAAGGTTTCAGGGCAAAACTATGGCTACACCTTC.